These T cell receptor beta chains were read from a single sample in a study of beta chain features in type 1 diabetes. Some clones are missing from TCRdb's copy, which holds only in-frame ones; the method was immunoSEQ multiplex PCR. The data hold 150,000 or so clones, with 9% to 10% observed a single time. Sample: central memory CD4+ T cells from blood. These receptors all stem from a woman aged 40 to 50 in good health. The CDR3 runs from the conserved cysteine through the conserved F or W. The D gene is left open where the match is weak. Size is omitted from some rows. Given values are once, few, many or a class for expanded clones.

v_call	d_call	clone_size	j_call	cdr3_aa	cdr3_nt
TRBV5-1	.	few	TRBJ2-3	CASSWRDTQYF	TGCGCCAGCAGCTGGCGGGATACGCAGTATTTT
TRBV6-1	.	many	TRBJ1-4	CASSAFGGDGVREKLFF	TGTGCCAGCAGTGCCTTCGGGGGAGATGGGGTTCGCGAAAAACTGTTTTTT
TRBV7-2	TRBD2	.	TRBJ2-5	CASRLTSGEETQYF	TGTGCCAGCAGGTTGACTAGCGGGGAAGAGACCCAGTACTTC
TRBV2	TRBD1	few	TRBJ2-2	CASSEVGTGGFGELFF	TGTGCCAGCAGTGAAGTCGGGACAGGGGGCTTCGGGGAGCTGTTTTTT
TRBV25-1	.	.	TRBJ1-3	CASSSNWGLRGNTIYF	TGTGCCAGCAGTTCGAACTGGGGGCTTCGTGGAAACACCATATATTTT
TRBV7-9	.	few	TRBJ1-1	CASSLPDSGWAFF	TGTGCCAGCAGCTTACCAGATAGCGGGTGGGCTTTCTTT
TRBV10-1	TRBD1	.	TRBJ1-1	CASSNDRGGTEAFF	TGCGCCAGCAGTAACGACAGGGGAGGCACTGAAGCTTTCTTT
TRBV6-6	.	few	TRBJ1-3	CASSRERSSGNTIYF	TGTGCCAGCAGTCGGGAAAGGAGCTCTGGAAACACCATATATTTT
TRBV5-1	TRBD1	few	TRBJ2-7	CASSPGQGALEQYF	TGCGCCAGCAGCCCCGGACAGGGGGCGCTTGAGCAGTACTTC
TRBV6-5	.	.	TRBJ2-7	CASQGVLGEQYF	TGTGCCAGCCAAGGGGTCCTCGGCGAGCAGTACTTC
TRBV2	TRBD1	.	TRBJ1-5	CASSRQGVEQPQHF	TGTGCCAGCAGTCGGCAGGGGGTTGAGCAGCCCCAGCATTTT
TRBV19	.	.	TRBJ2-1	CASSRDFYNEQFF	TGTGCCAGTAGTAGGGACTTCTACAATGAGCAGTTCTTC
TRBV7-2	.	few	TRBJ2-2	CASSPSGGNTGELFF	TGTGCCAGCAGCCCCAGCGGTGGGAACACCGGGGAGCTGTTTTTT
TRBV11-3	TRBD2	.	TRBJ2-1	CASSLGLAGGNEQFF	TGTGCCAGCAGCCTCGGACTAGCGGGGGGGAATGAGCAGTTCTTC
TRBV11-2	.	few	TRBJ2-2	CASSSPPGRSLGELFF	TGTGCCAGCAGCTCGCCACCAGGCAGGTCACTCGGGGAGCTGTTTTTT
TRBV5-1	TRBD1	few	TRBJ2-7	CASSLVQGAYEQYF	TGCGCCAGCAGCTTGGTACAGGGGGCCTACGAGCAGTACTTC
TRBV7-2	.	.	TRBJ2-5	CASSLVSQVGETQYF	TGTGCCAGCAGCTTAGTGTCCCAGGTCGGAGAGACCCAGTACTTC
TRBV9	TRBD1	.	TRBJ2-1	CASSVRGGPSWNEQFF	TGTGCCAGCAGCGTCCGAGGGGGCCCTTCGTGGAATGAGCAGTTCTTC
TRBV5-6	.	few	TRBJ2-1	CASSSDPSASYNEQFF	TGTGCCAGCAGCTCCGACCCTAGCGCGAGTTACAATGAGCAGTTCTTC
TRBV19	.	.	TRBJ1-1	CASSIARGTEAFF	TGTGCCAGTAGTATCGCCAGGGGCACTGAAGCTTTCTTT
TRBV12-5	.	few	TRBJ2-3	CASGLVRSTDTQYF	TGTGCTAGTGGTTTGGTACGGAGCACAGATACGCAGTATTTT
TRBV9	.	.	TRBJ2-3	CASSVTGGSTDTQYF	TGTGCCAGCAGCGTAACCGGGGGAAGCACAGATACGCAGTATTTT
TRBV7-8	.	few	TRBJ1-5	CASSLGRQRANQPQHF	TGTGCCAGCAGCTTAGGGAGACAGAGAGCTAATCAGCCCCAGCATTTT
TRBV5-1	TRBD1	.	TRBJ2-3	CASGTGGTDTQYF	TGCGCCAGCGGAACAGGGGGCACAGATACGCAGTATTTT
TRBV6-4	.	few	TRBJ1-1	CASSPLGGNTEAFF	TGTGCCAGCAGTCCCCTCGGGGGGAACACTGAAGCTTTCTTT
TRBV7-9	.	.	TRBJ2-1	CASSSQGNEQFF	TGTGCCAGCAGCTCACAGGGCAATGAGCAGTTCTTC
TRBV7-2	TRBD1	few	TRBJ1-2	CASSLAGTGVGYTF	TGTGCCAGCAGCTTAGCGGGGACAGGGGTTGGCTACACCTTC
TRBV19	TRBD2	.	TRBJ2-1	CASQVGLAGGLAYNEQFF	TGTGCCAGCCAGGTCGGACTAGCGGGGGGTCTAGCCTACAATGAGCAGTTCTTC
TRBV27	TRBD1	.	TRBJ1-5	CASSPLWDRVANQPQHF	TGTGCCAGCTCCCCCCTCTGGGACAGGGTAGCCAATCAGCCCCAGCATTTT
TRBV6-5	.	.	TRBJ2-2	CASRRNTGELFF	TGTGCCAGCAGGCGAAACACCGGGGAGCTGTTTTTT
TRBV5-4	.	.	TRBJ2-1	CACGSAHNEQFF	TGTGCCTGCGGGTCTGCCCACAATGAGCAGTTCTTC
TRBV2	.	few	TRBJ2-7	CATSGTPYEQYF	TGTGCCACCTCCGGGACTCCTTACGAGCAGTACTTC
TRBV14	.	many	TRBJ1-4	CASSRGSNEKLFF	TGTGCCAGCAGCCGAGGCTCAAATGAAAAACTGTTTTTT
TRBV6-1	.	few	TRBJ2-1	CASSVLGIPYNEQFF	TGTGCCAGCAGTGTGCTTGGCATCCCCTACAATGAGCAGTTCTTC
TRBV5-1	.	.	TRBJ2-6	CASSTGTPSGANVLTF	TGCGCCAGCAGCACCGGGACACCCTCTGGGGCCAACGTCCTGACTTTC
TRBV18	.	.	TRBJ2-6	CASSPPTGTGANVLTF	TGTGCCAGCTCACCACCTACGGGGACTGGGGCCAACGTCCTGACTTTC
TRBV6-1	.	few	TRBJ2-3	CASSIQGAITDTQYF	TGTGCCAGCAGTATCCAGGGTGCTATTACAGATACGCAGTATTTT
TRBV7-9	.	few	TRBJ1-2	CASSERQETMSGYTF	TGTGCCAGCAGCGAAAGACAGGAGACTATGAGTGGCTACACCTTC
TRBV21-1	.	many	TRBJ2-7	CASSPRSGGAYEQYF	TGTGCCAGCAGCCCCCGCAGCGGGGGGGCCTACGAGCAGTACTTC
TRBV5-1	.	many	TRBJ1-5	CASSQRDVQPQHF	TGCGCCAGCAGCCAGCGGGACGTTCAGCCCCAGCATTTT
TRBV2	.	.	TRBJ2-2	CASKKEGALMNTGELFF	TGTGCCAGCAAAAAGGAGGGGGCCCTTATGAACACCGGGGAGCTGTTTTTT
TRBV4-3	TRBD2	few	TRBJ2-5	CASSQGTRGEETQYF	TGCGCCAGCAGCCAAGGGACTCGGGGGGAGGAGACCCAGTACTTC
TRBV5-1	TRBD1	.	TRBJ2-3	CASSQGELSDTQYF	TGCGCCAGCAGCCAGGGGGAGCTGTCAGATACGCAGTATTTT
TRBV18	.	.	TRBJ2-2	CASSPVNTGELFF	TGTGCCAGCTCACCAGTAAACACCGGGGAGCTGTTTTTT
TRBV15	.	.	TRBJ2-3	CATSGGGTDTQYF	TGTGCCACCAGCGGCGGCGGGACAGATACGCAGTATTTT
TRBV15	.	few	TRBJ2-3	CATSLTHSTDTQYF	TGTGCCACCAGCTTAACTCATAGCACAGATACGCAGTATTTT
TRBV2	.	few	TRBJ1-1	CASSVDSNTEAFF	TGTGCCAGCAGCGTCGACTCGAACACTGAAGCTTTCTTT
TRBV9	.	few	TRBJ2-2	CASSVSGNTGELFF	TGTGCCAGCAGCGTATCAGGGAACACCGGGGAGCTGTTTTTT
TRBV7-2	TRBD2	.	TRBJ2-7	CASSFSRGSYEQYF	TGTGCCAGCAGCTTCTCGCGGGGGAGCTACGAGCAGTACTTC
TRBV5-4	TRBD1	many	TRBJ2-3	CASSQDRFTDTQYF	TGTGCCAGCAGCCAGGACAGGTTCACAGATACGCAGTATTTT
TRBV19	.	few	TRBJ1-2	CASVQGGDGYTF	TGTGCCAGTGTACAGGGTGGGGATGGCTACACCTTC
TRBV5-1	TRBD1	.	TRBJ2-5	CASSLGLGTDQETQYF	TGCGCCAGCAGCTTGGGCCTAGGGACAGACCAAGAGACCCAGTACTTC
TRBV27	.	few	TRBJ2-3	CASSLSGRVSTDTQYF	TGTGCCAGCAGTTTATCCGGCAGGGTTTCCACAGATACGCAGTATTTT
TRBV2	.	many	TRBJ1-5	CASSERDVGQPQHF	TGTGCCAGCAGTGAGCGGGATGTGGGACAGCCCCAGCATTTT
TRBV18	.	few	TRBJ1-5	CASSPPTGPGEPQHF	TGTGCCAGCTCACCCCCAACCGGTCCGGGGGAGCCCCAGCATTTT
TRBV11-3	.	.	TRBJ2-1	CASSPTGVYNEQFF	TGTGCCAGCAGCCCCACGGGGGTCTACAATGAGCAGTTCTTC
TRBV27	.	.	TRBJ1-5	CASSSTGFSNQPQHF	TGTGCCAGCAGTTCGACAGGATTTAGCAATCAGCCCCAGCATTTT
TRBV2	TRBD1	few	TRBJ2-7	CASRDRARGEQYF	TGTGCCAGCCGAGACAGGGCCCGAGGGGAGCAGTACTTC
TRBV5-1	.	.	TRBJ1-1	CASSLQQMNTEAFF	TGCGCCAGCAGCTTGCAACAAATGAACACTGAAGCTTTCTTT